This T cell receptor (beta chain) was obtained from a study of blood T cell repertoires in COVID-19. Overall study: The analysed material was cDNA or gDNA that came from T cells, B-cell-depleted T cells, or PBMCs.

Per the study methods: Quantification of nucleated cells was approximated via reference gene primer amplification. TCRdb's table, derived via immunoSEQ multiplex PCR, lists solely in-frame clones and lacks some. V, J and clone size reflect that table, while D and trimming were determined from the DNA. This table has about 160,000 clones, approximately 80% appearing once. Per the germline V gene, CDR1 is KGHSH and CDR2 is LQKENI. The CDR3 sequence is 16 residues long. The germline V and J ends were trimmed by 0 bases and 1 base, with 7 bases remaining between them. The sequencing sample was made of peripheral blood. The source of this sequence is an elderly woman with acute or convalescent COVID-19. The V and J genes are TRBV18 and TRBJ2-6, with D tentatively TRBD1 (5 bases). CDR3 DNA: TGTGCCAGCTCACCACCGGGGCGGTCTGGGGCCAACGTCCTGACTTTC. This encodes CASSPPGRSGANVLTF.